The clone carrying this T cell receptor (beta chain) was found once. Antigen specificity is unknown. In the PCR, 60 Vbeta and 13 Jbeta primers were used. Study processing details: Around 80 million unique TCR beta chains, 9.5 million to 11 million of them shared, were counted by a later analysis. The protocol was immunoSEQ multiplex PCR, while the TCRdb copy is restricted to in-frame clones and leaves out a portion. V and J calls and clone size are given by that table; D and trimming were obtained from the DNA. In the table there are about 170,000 clones, about 88% of which are singletons. Germline V gene lookup returns CDR1 SNHLY and CDR2 FYNNEI. This CDR3 has 12 amino acids. The source of the sample is a study of cytomegalovirus exposure and HLA in healthy donors. Study conclusions and caveats: Most subjects had HLA-A and HLA-B alleles reportedly predicted accurately by TCR beta sequences.

Though probably carrying unrecorded immune exposures, donors were nominally healthy at sampling. The origin of this receptor is a man younger than 30 in good health and CMV-seropositive. The chain recombines TRBV2 with TRBJ1-2; 8 bases line up with TRBD1. The sequenced sample was PBMCs. This CDR3 reads CAQSQGADGYTF. The CDR3 region has the DNA TGTGCTCAGAGTCAGGGGGCGGACGGCTACACCTTC.